These 9 T cell receptor beta chains originate from one sample sequenced in a study of naive and memory T cell subsets. TCR cDNA received a 3' ligated oligonucleotide that carried a UMI. Ligated cDNA underwent four rounds of PCR with nested alpha and beta constant region primers and SP2. TCRdb independently ran MiXCR on the 5' RACE reads; one entry per CDR3 protein. The sample yields 55,000 to 65,000 distinct CDR3 sequences, approximately 8% seen once. These receptors all stem from a female donor in good health.

This clonotype appeared many times. This chain links TRBV9 with TRBJ1-6, with a tentative D call TRBD1 (6 bases). The CDR3 totals 16 residues. V gave up 0 bases and J gave up 5 bases, with 12 bases separating them. CDR1 SGDLS and CDR2 YYNGEE come from the germline V gene. The CDR3 DNA reads as TGTGCCAGCAGCGTAGGGGTGGGGGGCCATAATTCACCCCTCCACTTT. Protein: CASSVGVGGHNSPLHF.

This clonotype was observed many times. This chain connects TRBV12-3 or TRBV12-4 to TRBJ2-1; D uncertain. The CDR3 length is 14 residues. V was shortened by 2 bases and J by 6 bases, with 11 bases between the two germline ends. DNA of the CDR3: TGTGCCAGCAGTTTATTGGCCATAGCCAATGAGCAGTTCTTC. Protein: CASSLLAIANEQFF.

There are a few counts of this clonotype. This chain links TRBV9 with TRBJ2-3; D is perhaps TRBD1 (5 bases). The CDR3 covers 15 residues. Per germline, CDR1 SGDLS and CDR2 YYNGEE. Trimming shortened V by 4 bases and J by 2 bases, and 14 bases separated the two germline ends. The CDR3 DNA reads as TGTGCCAGCAGCCCTCAGGGCCTCTACACAGATACGCAGTATTTT. Amino acid sequence: CASSPQGLYTDTQYF.

This clonotype was counted ten times or more. This chain links TRBV7-2 with TRBJ2-7; possible D gene TRBD1, 8 bases. This CDR3 is 15 amino acids long. Trimming left V 5 bases short and J 3 bases short, with 17 bases between. Germline loops: CDR1 SGHTA, CDR2 FQGNSA. As DNA, the CDR3 is TGTGCCAGCAGCACCCAGACAGGGGAGGGCTACGAGCAGTACTTC. This sequence encodes CASSTQTGEGYEQYF.

This rearrangement joins TRBV15 to TRBJ1-1, with a possible D match to TRBD1 (6 bases). Germline V CDR1 and CDR2: LNHNV, YYDKDF (reference sequence). The CDR3 length is 17 residues. V gave up 0 bases and J gave up 5 bases, with 19 bases separating them. The CDR3: CATSRDSHAGAGTEAFF. As DNA, the CDR3 is TGTGCCACCAGCAGAGACTCCCACGCAGGGGCAGGGACTGAAGCTTTCTTT.

In its sample, this clonotype was seen a few times. The chain recombines TRBV15 with TRBJ2-3; 8 nucleotides match TRBD2. Germline lookup yields CDR1 LNHNV and CDR2 YYDKDF (reference sequence). Trimming took 3 bases from V and 0 from J; bases not matched to a gene: 5. The CDR3 sequence is 16 residues long. CDR3 in amino acids: CATSSYGGGSTDTQYF. The DNA for the CDR3 is TGTGCCACCAGCAGTTACGGCGGGGGGAGCACAGATACGCAGTATTTT.

This clonotype was seen at least ten times. The chain carries TRBV28 and TRBJ2-4, with D uncertain. Trimming stripped 4 bases from V and 7 bases from J, with 8 bases between. This CDR3 has 12 residues. The V gene's germline CDR1 is MDHEN and CDR2 SYDVKM. Written as DNA, the CDR3 is TGTGCCAGCAGTTCGACGGGTAACATTCAGTACTTC. Amino acid sequence: CASSSTGNIQYF. Complete variable domain (other parts from reference TRBV28 and TRBJ2-4): DVKVTQSSRYLVKRTGEKVFLECVQDMDHENMFWYRQDPGLGLRLIYFSYDVKMKEKGDIPEGYSVSREKKERFSLILESASTNQTSMYLCASSSTGNIQYFGAGTRLSVL.

This clonotype was observed a handful of times. This chain links TRBV19 with TRBJ1-2, with D hard to call. CDR3 length equals 12 residues. Germline V gene sequence: CDR1 LNHDA, CDR2 SQIVND (reference sequence). The V end was cut by 5 bases, the J end by 5 bases, with 9 bases between. The CDR3: CASSSNFYGYTF. DNA of the CDR3: TGTGCCAGTAGTTCGAATTTTTATGGCTACACCTTC.

This clonotype was observed at least ten times. This chain links TRBV3-1 with TRBJ1-3; D gene ambiguous. This CDR3 region has 16 residues. Trimming left V 0 bases short and J 0 bases short, with 9 bases between. The germline V gene has CDR1 LGHDT and CDR2 YNNKEL (reference sequence). The CDR3 nucleotides read TGTGCCAGCAGCCAAGAGACTCTATTCTCTGGAAACACCATATATTTT. The encoded protein is CASSQETLFSGNTIYF. The complete variable domain, with remaining parts taken from reference TRBV3-1 and TRBJ1-3, reads DTAVSQTPKYLVTQMGNDKSIKCEQNLGHDTMYWYKQDSKKFLKIMFSYNNKELIINETVPNRFSPKSPDKAHLNLHINSLELGDSAVYFCASSQETLFSGNTIYFGEGSWLTVV.